The source of this TCR beta chain is a study of blood T cell repertoires in COVID-19. Across the whole study: Collection of acute and convalescent COVID-19 samples took place in the United States, Italy and Spain.

The method was immunoSEQ multiplex PCR; TCRdb's version includes in-frame clones alone and lacks a portion of them. The table records 250,000 to 300,000 clones, 86% of them present only once. The CDR3 sequence is 13 residues long. V lost 6 bases and J lost 7, with 14 bases in between. Germline V gene data show CDR1 as SGHVS and CDR2 as FQNEAQ. The source material was peripheral blood. This rearrangement joins TRBV7-8 to TRBJ2-3, with D perhaps matching TRBD2 (5 bases). The source of this sequence is a woman between 70 and 85 years old with COVID-19, enrolled during active disease. This CDR3 reads CASRPPSGNTQYF. In DNA form, the CDR3 reads TGTGCCAGCAGGCCTCCGTCGGGGAATACGCAGTATTTT.